This T cell receptor beta chain is drawn from a study of blood T cell repertoires in COVID-19. Generated by immunoSEQ multiplex PCR, the TCRdb table keeps only in-frame clones and is missing some. The sample records about 19,000 clones, 70% to 85% being singletons. CDR3 length: 16 amino acids. CDR1 is ENHRY, CDR2 SYGVKD, per germline. V gave up 11 bases and J gave up 4 bases, with 25 bases separating them. Sequencing was performed on peripheral blood. The rearrangement uses TRBV10-3 and TRBJ2-3; weak D call: TRBD2 (6 bases). The source is a human donor in a cohort sampled during active COVID-19. The CDR3: CASSAGRVAVADTQYF. The CDR3, as DNA: TGTGCCTCCTCGGCGGGGAGAGTAGCTGTGGCAGATACGCAGTATTTT.